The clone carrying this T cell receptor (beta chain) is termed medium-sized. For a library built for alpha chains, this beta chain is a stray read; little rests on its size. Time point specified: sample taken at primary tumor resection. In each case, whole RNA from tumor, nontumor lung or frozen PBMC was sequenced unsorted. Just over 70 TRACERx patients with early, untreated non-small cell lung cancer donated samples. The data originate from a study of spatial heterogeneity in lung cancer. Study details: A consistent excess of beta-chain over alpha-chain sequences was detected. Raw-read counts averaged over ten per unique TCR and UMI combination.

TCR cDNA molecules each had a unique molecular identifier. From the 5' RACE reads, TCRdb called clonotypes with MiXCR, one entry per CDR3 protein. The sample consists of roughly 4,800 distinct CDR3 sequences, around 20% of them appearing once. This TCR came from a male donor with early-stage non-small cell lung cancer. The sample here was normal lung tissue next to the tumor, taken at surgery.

CDR3 sequence: CASSYGNTEAFF. The CDR3 DNA reads TGTGCCAGCAGCTACGGGAACACTGAAGCTTTCTTT. This chain joins TRBV3-1 and TRBJ1-1, with D unresolved. CDR3 size: 12 residues. The germline V gene has CDR1 LGHDT and CDR2 YNNKEL (reference sequence). Trimming took 5 bases from V and 1 from J, leaving 5 bases between them.